This TCR beta chain was sequenced for a study of a mutant IDH1 vaccine in newly diagnosed glioma. Study at large: Vaccinations were initiated 4-6 weeks following radiotherapy alone, or were given together with temozolomide cycles.

Time point described: week 11, during vaccination. Every vaccine dose comprised 300 ug of mutant IDH1 20-mer peptide plus topical imiquimod. Germline V gene data show CDR1 as SGHRS and CDR2 as YFSETQ. The CDR3 loop spans 15 amino acids. V was clipped by 4 bases and J by 4 bases; unmatched bases: 7. Comments on this clone: Its antigen is undetermined.

The data were produced by immunoSEQ multiplex PCR, yet TCRdb's version contains in-frame clones alone and is incomplete. Of some 64,000 clones in the sample, 80% are singletons; the top ten hold approximately 6.1%. This receptor was obtained from a middle-aged man with glioma. This material consisted of PBMCs, taken from a glioma patient whose treatment included an IDH1 peptide vaccine. The chain links TRBV5-1 to TRBJ2-3, with 9 bases that match TRBD1. The CDR3 here is CASSPGTGIPDTQYF. Here the CDR3 DNA reads TGCGCCAGCAGCCCCGGGACAGGGATCCCAGATACGCAGTATTTT.